The rows below give T cell receptor beta chains drawn from one sample of a study of cytomegalovirus exposure and HLA in healthy donors. Libraries were prepared by immunoSEQ multiplex PCR; TCRdb keeps only in-frame clonotypes and omits some of them. Of about 300,000 clones listed, roughly 88% are singletons. Material for sequencing was PBMCs. These receptors came from a man in his forties in good health and CMV-seropositive. Both conserved end residues are part of each CDR3. The D gene is left open where the match is weak. Part of the rows lack a size; the others show once, few, many or a class for expanded clones.

TRBV5-5	TRBJ1-2	-	-	TGTGCCAGCAGCTTAGGCGGGGGTAGGTCTGGCTACACCTTC	CASSLGGGRSGYTF
TRBV4-1	TRBJ2-7	TRBD1	-	TGCGCCAGCAGCCAAGAAGGGACAGGTATCTACGAGCAGTACTTC	CASSQEGTGIYEQYF
TRBV7-2	TRBJ2-7	-	-	TGTGCCAGCACCCCGTTGGCGGGTGGGTTCTACGAGCAGTACTTC	CASTPLAGGFYEQYF
TRBV5-1	TRBJ1-3	-	-	TGCGCCAGCAGCCCAGGGGTCCCGGGAAACACCATATATTTT	CASSPGVPGNTIYF
TRBV5-1	TRBJ1-1	-	-	TGCGCCAGCAGCTTGGGGGCAGGGGATCTGGTGAACACTGAAGCTTTCTTT	CASSLGAGDLVNTEAFF
TRBV5-5	TRBJ1-3	-	-	TGTGCCAGCTCCCCCCTCAGGGCAGGGAACAACTCTGGAAACACCATATATTTT	CASSPLRAGNNSGNTIYF
TRBV7-2	TRBJ1-5	-	-	TGTGCCAGCAGCTTAGGGTCCGGGAATAGCAATCAGCCCCAGCATTTT	CASSLGSGNSNQPQHF
TRBV6-5	TRBJ2-7	TRBD2	-	TGTGCCAGCAGTCCCCGACTAGCGGAAGTAAAAGAGCAGTACTTC	CASSPRLAEVKEQYF
TRBV6-5	TRBJ2-7	TRBD2	-	TGTGCCAGCAGCCGGCTAGCGGGAGGGCACGAGCAGTACTTC	CASSRLAGGHEQYF
TRBV19	TRBJ2-7	-	-	TGTGCCAGTCCTGACAGATCCGGCTACGAGCAGTACTTC	CASPDRSGYEQYF
TRBV5-1	TRBJ2-7	TRBD2	-	TGCGCCAGCAGCGGGACTAGCTCCGTGGAGCAGTACTTC	CASSGTSSVEQYF
TRBV28	TRBJ1-1	TRBD1	-	TGTGCCAGCAGTTCCTACAGGGGTAGCACTGAAGCTTTCTTT	CASSSYRGSTEAFF
TRBV5-1	TRBJ2-7	-	-	TGCGCCAGCAGCTTGATTGAGGAAGCCTACGAGCAGTACTTC	CASSLIEEAYEQYF
TRBV7-8	TRBJ2-5	-	-	TGTGCCAGCAGCCAAGGGACAGGACTTTCTCTAGCGGTCAGGCCCCCCCAAGAGACCCAGTACTTC	CASSQGTGLSLAVRPPQETQYF
TRBV13	TRBJ2-5	-	-	TGTGCCAGCAGCTCCCGGGTAGCGGAGGGGGGGGCCCAGTACTTC	CASSSRVAEGGAQYF
TRBV28	TRBJ1-4	-	-	TGTGCCATAACTAAGGGGGTTAGGGGTGAAAAACTGTTTTTT	CAITKGVRGEKLFF
TRBV18	TRBJ2-5	TRBD2	-	TGTGCCAGCTCACCACGTCGGACTAGCGGGAGGGCCACCCAAGAGACCCAGTACTTC	CASSPRRTSGRATQETQYF
TRBV4-1	TRBJ1-6	TRBD1	-	TGCGCCAGCAGCCAAGTTTTACCGGGACAGACTTATAATTCACCCCTCCACTTT	CASSQVLPGQTYNSPLHF
TRBV7-2	TRBJ2-1	TRBD2	-	TGTGCCAGCACTAAGCGGGGGGGGCTGGGTGAGCAGTTCTTC	CASTKRGGLGEQFF
TRBV5-6	TRBJ2-1	TRBD2	-	TGTGCCAGCAGCTTGAGACTAGCGGCGACCTACAATGAGCAGTTCTTC	CASSLRLAATYNEQFF
TRBV29-1	TRBJ2-5	TRBD1	once	TGCAGCGTTAGACAGGGCGGGACCCAGTACTTC	CSVRQGGTQYF
TRBV2	TRBJ2-7	-	-	TGTGCTACAACCCCCAGTAGCGCAACCTACGAGCAGTACTTC	CATTPSSATYEQYF
TRBV19	TRBJ2-1	-	-	TGTGCCAGTAGCCCCTTCGGGATCTACAATGAGCAGTTCTTC	CASSPFGIYNEQFF
TRBV5-1	TRBJ2-5	-	-	TGCGCCAGCAGCATGAAGGTTTACGCGGGACCACCAAGAGAGACCCAGTACTTC	CASSMKVYAGPPRETQYF
TRBV4-3	TRBJ2-7	TRBD2	-	TGCGCCAGCAGCCAAGGGGGGGGCACTAGCGGGAGCTCCTACGAGCAGTACTTC	CASSQGGGTSGSSYEQYF
TRBV5-8	TRBJ1-2	-	-	TGTGCCAGCAGCTGGGGCCGGACTAACTATGGCTACACCTTC	CASSWGRTNYGYTF
TRBV9	TRBJ2-3	TRBD2	-	TGTGCCAGCGACCCTAGCGGGCGTAGCACAGATACGCAGTATTTT	CASDPSGRSTDTQYF
TRBV10-1	TRBJ2-7	-	-	TGCGCCAGCAGTCCCCTCCAGGGGAAAACCACCCCCTACGAGCAGTACTTC	CASSPLQGKTTPYEQYF
TRBV4-3	TRBJ2-7	TRBD2	-	TGCGCCAGCAGCCAAGATGGGTCAAGACTAGCGAATACCTACGAGCAGTACTTC	CASSQDGSRLANTYEQYF
TRBV5-6	TRBJ1-1	-	-	TGTGCCAGCAGCTTAGGGGGACCCTTGAACACTGAAGCTTTCTTT	CASSLGGPLNTEAFF
TRBV19	TRBJ2-7	-	-	TGTGCCAGTAGTATCGGGTCAGGGGACTACTACGAGCAGTACTTC	CASSIGSGDYYEQYF
TRBV7-9	TRBJ2-7	TRBD2	-	TGTGCCAGCAGCTCGGGACTAGCGGGAGTAGGAGGCTACGAGCAGTACTTC	CASSSGLAGVGGYEQYF
TRBV7-7	TRBJ2-7	-	-	TGTGCTAGCAGCCAAGAAGCGGTCCCCCCCGGGTACGAGCAGTACTTC	CASSQEAVPPGYEQYF
TRBV5-1	TRBJ2-7	-	-	TGCGCCAGCAGCTTAACAGGGAACTACGAGCAGTACTTC	CASSLTGNYEQYF
TRBV5-1	TRBJ2-7	TRBD2	few	TGCGCCAGCAGCTTGGGCCTTGGGACTAGCTACGAGCAGTACTTC	CASSLGLGTSYEQYF
TRBV28	TRBJ1-1	-	-	TGTGCCAGCAGTGACACTCGCACTGAAGCTTTCTTT	CASSDTRTEAFF
TRBV28	TRBJ2-5	TRBD1	-	TGTGCCAGCAGCGAGAGGACAGGGACCCAAGAGACCCAGTACTTC	CASSERTGTQETQYF
TRBV5-6	TRBJ1-5	-	-	TGTGCCAGCAGCTTGACACCCCATAGCAATCAGCCCCAGCATTTT	CASSLTPHSNQPQHF
TRBV5-1	TRBJ1-1	-	-	TGCGCCAGCAGCTTGGCCCCACAGAACACTGAAGCTTTCTTT	CASSLAPQNTEAFF
TRBV4-2	TRBJ2-5	TRBD2	-	TGTGCCAGCAGCGGGCGGTTACTAGCGGACCAAGAGACCCAGTACTTC	CASSGRLLADQETQYF
TRBV7-6	TRBJ2-7	TRBD2	-	TGTGCCAGCAGCTTAGGAGTGGCTAGCGGGAGCTACGAGCAGTACTTC	CASSLGVASGSYEQYF
TRBV5-1	TRBJ2-1	-	few	TGCGCCAGCAGCTTGTATGCGAGTGAGCAGTTCTTC	CASSLYASEQFF
TRBV4-3	TRBJ1-1	TRBD1	few	TGCGCCAGCAGCCAAGTTGGACAGGGGGACATACGGCCTGAAGCTTTCTTT	CASSQVGQGDIRPEAFF
TRBV30	TRBJ1-1	TRBD1	-	TGTGCCTGGGGCGGGCAGGGGGATACTGAAGCTTTCTTT	CAWGGQGDTEAFF
TRBV19	TRBJ2-1	-	-	TGTGCCAGTAGTTCGGACACTGGGGGCCCCTACAATGAGCAGTTCTTC	CASSSDTGGPYNEQFF
TRBV9	TRBJ1-3	-	-	TGTGCCAGCAGCGTAGAACAGTCAAGGTGGGGAAACACCATATATTTT	CASSVEQSRWGNTIYF
TRBV27	TRBJ2-7	-	-	TGTGCCAGCAGTAGACAGTCCAACTACGAGCAGTACTTC	CASSRQSNYEQYF
TRBV7-8	TRBJ1-1	-	-	TGTGCCAGCAGCACGGGACAAGGGTTGGGGACTGAAGCTTTCTTT	CASSTGQGLGTEAFF
TRBV5-6	TRBJ2-2	-	once	TGTGCCAGCAGCTTGTTGGAGGCCGGGGAGCTGTTTTTT	CASSLLEAGELFF
TRBV7-3	TRBJ2-2	-	-	TGTGCCAGCAGCTCCGGACAGAGCACCGGGGAGCTGTTTTTT	CASSSGQSTGELFF
TRBV19	TRBJ1-1	TRBD1	once	TGTGCCAGTAGCTGGACAGGGGAGAAGATGAACACTGAAGCTTTCTTT	CASSWTGEKMNTEAFF
TRBV6-5	TRBJ2-7	TRBD1	-	TGTGCCAGCACCGAGACAGGGACCTACGAGCAGTACTTC	CASTETGTYEQYF
TRBV7-2	TRBJ1-1	-	-	TGTGCCAGCAGCTTAATTGGGAGTTTGAACACTGAAGCTTTCTTT	CASSLIGSLNTEAFF
TRBV7-8	TRBJ2-7	TRBD1	-	TGTGCCAGCAGCCCCAGGTCCACAGGGGGTTCCTACGAGCAGTACTTC	CASSPRSTGGSYEQYF
TRBV7-8	TRBJ1-4	TRBD1	-	TGTGCCAGCAGCCCGAGAGACACATGGACAGGGAGAGATGAAAAACTGTTTTTT	CASSPRDTWTGRDEKLFF
TRBV21-1	TRBJ1-2	-	-	TGTGCCAGCAGCATCAGACAGTATCCCTTCCTCTATGGCTACACCTTC	CASSIRQYPFLYGYTF
TRBV7-2	TRBJ2-7	TRBD2	-	TGTGCCAGCAGCTTAGGGGGAGCGGGGGGGTACGAGCAGTACTTC	CASSLGGAGGYEQYF
TRBV4-3	TRBJ1-1	-	-	TGCGCCAGCAGCCAAGGCGGGACTCGAACTGAAGCTTTCTTT	CASSQGGTRTEAFF
TRBV5-8	TRBJ2-5	-	-	TGTGCCAGCAGCTCAGGGAGCGGGTACCAAGAGACCCAGTACTTC	CASSSGSGYQETQYF